These 19 T cell receptor beta chains originate from one sample sequenced in a study of blood T cells in healthy people across ages. A J-beta primer mix and a sample-barcoded 5' primer were used in a second PCR of about 7 to 12 cycles. TCRdb re-analysed the 5' RACE reads in MiXCR, keeping a single row per CDR3 protein. In the table there are 1 million or so distinct CDR3 sequences, roughly 24% of which are singletons. Separately, the same data were catalogued under a study of T cells of mothers and their children.

Sequencing input: blood. The receptor source for this set is a girl under 10 years old in good health.

This clonotype has a single count. The V call is TRBV19, the J call TRBJ2-4; 9 bases match TRBD1. Germline CDR1 is LNHDA and CDR2 is SQIVND (reference sequence). V gave up 7 bases and J gave up 11 bases; unmatched junction bases: 15. This CDR3 comprises 15 residues. This CDR3 is CASTARGDREEFQYF. The CDR3 coding sequence is TGTGCCAGTACCGCTAGGGGGGACAGGGAGGAATTTCAGTACTTC.

The rearrangement joins TRBV28 to TRBJ2-1; 15 bases align to TRBD2. The germline gives CDR1 MDHEN, CDR2 SYDVKM. The CDR3 is 17 residues long. Trimming cost V 5 bases and J 10 bases; bases outside gene matches: 12. The CDR3 sequence: CASSQPGTSGRRDEQFF. The DNA for the CDR3 is TGTGCCAGCAGTCAACCCGGGACTAGCGGGAGGCGAGACGAGCAGTTCTTC.

This sequence joins TRBV9 and TRBJ2-5; D could derive from TRBD1 or TRBD2 (5 bases each). The J call may not be correct, given that the DNA end is closer to TRBJ2-7. CDR3 length: 17 amino acids. In germline, CDR1 is SGDLS, CDR2 YYNGEE. CDR3 coding DNA: TGTGCCAGCAGCGCCCAGGCTGAAGTAAGGGGAGTCGACGAGCAGTACTTC. The encoded protein is CASSAQAEVRGVDEQYF.

This clonotype was seen a few times. The genes are TRBV6-5 and TRBJ2-5; D call uncertain. Matching the DNA end better, TRBJ2-7 makes the J call doubtful. The CDR3 extends over 13 amino acids. Per germline, CDR1 MNHEY and CDR2 SVGAGI. The CDR3 DNA reads TGTGCCAGCAGTGCTACAGAGCTCTACGAGCAGTACTTC. Translated: CASSATELYEQYF.

This clonotype has a handful of counts. J is TRBJ2-3 and V is TRBV3-1, with TRBD2 matching 7 bases. The CDR3 extends over 15 amino acids. Trimming at V came to 7 bases and at J to 2 bases, leaving 9 bases not matched to a gene. The V gene's germline CDR1 is LGHDT and CDR2 YNNKEL (reference sequence). DNA for the CDR3: TGTGCCAGCAATGTGGGCGGGAGATTCACAGATACGCAGTATTTT. Protein product: CASNVGGRFTDTQYF.

Many counts were recorded for this clonotype. The chain joins TRBV29-1 to TRBJ2-5; TRBD1 agrees at 8 bases. With V trimmed by 7 bases and J by 2 bases, 12 bases remained unmatched. CDR1 SQVTM and CDR2 ANQGSEA come from the germline V gene. CDR3 length: 15 amino acids. This CDR3 is CSAEGGTGEQETQYF. Here the CDR3 DNA reads TGCAGCGCGGAAGGAGGGACAGGCGAACAAGAGACCCAGTACTTC. Full variable domain (rest looked up from reference TRBV29-1 and TRBJ2-5): SAVISQKPSRDICQRGTSLTIQCQVDSQVTMMFWYRQQPGQSLTLIATANQGSEATYESGFVIDKFPISRPNLTFSTLTVSNMSPEDSSIYLCSAEGGTGEQETQYFGPGTRLLVL.

In this sample, this clonotype turned up once. This may be a read error: a much more frequent sequence differs by one nucleotide. J is TRBJ2-7 and V is TRBV7-8, with 8 nucleotides matching TRBD2. Germline V gene sequence: CDR1 SGHVS, CDR2 FQNEAQ. This CDR3 contains 15 residues. Germline trimming cut 1 base from V and 0 bases from J; bases unmatched to any gene: 2. The CDR3 coding sequence is TGTGCCAGCAGCTTAGGCGGGGGGACCTCCTACGAGCAGTACTTC. This encodes CASSLGGGTSYEQYF. The full variable domain, with the rest looked up from reference TRBV7-8 and TRBJ2-7, is GAGVSQSPRYKVAKRGQDVALRCDPISGHVSLFWYQQALGQGPEFLTYFQNEAQLDKSGLPSDRFFAERPEGSVSTLKIQRTQQEDSAVYLCASSLGGGTSYEQYFGPGTRLTVT.

CDR3 sequence (DNA): TGTGCCACCAGCAGTGTACTAGCGGCACCTAGGTACTTC. Protein product: CATSSVLAAPRYF. The chain combines TRBV15 with TRBJ2-5, with TRBD2 matching over 8 bases. Germline CDR1 and CDR2: LNHNV and YYDKDF (reference sequence). The CDR3 has 13 amino acids. After removal of 3 bases from V and 13 bases from J, the junction contained 10 bases not matched to a gene. Complete variable domain (other parts from reference TRBV15 and TRBJ2-5): DAMVIQNPRYQVTQFGKPVTLSCSQTLNHNVMYWYQQKSSQAPKLLFHYYDKDFNNEADTPDNFQSRRPNTSFCFLDIRSPGLGDTAMYLCATSSVLAAPRYFGPGTRLLVL.

This clonotype showed up just a few times. This chain joins TRBV11-3 and TRBJ2-2; D ambiguous. This CDR3 contains 16 residues. V shed 1 base and J shed 1 base, with 10 bases lying between them. CDR1 is SGHNT and CDR2 is YENEEA in the germline V gene. CDR3 amino acids: CASSLVGRRNTGELFF. CDR3 bases: TGTGCCAGCAGCTTAGTCGGCCGCCGGAACACCGGGGAGCTGTTTTTT. The complete variable domain, with remaining parts taken from reference TRBV11-3 and TRBJ2-2, reads EAGVVQSPRYKIIEKKQPVAFWCNPISGHNTLYWYLQNLGQGPELLIRYENEEAVDDSQLPKDRFSAERLKGVDSTLKIQPAELGDSAVYLCASSLVGRRNTGELFFGEGSRLTVL.

CDR3 in amino acids: CATSLGLADLSYNEQFF. In DNA form, the CDR3 reads TGTGCCACCTCGCTAGGACTAGCGGACCTCTCCTACAATGAGCAGTTCTTC. The chain links TRBV11-2 to TRBJ2-1, with TRBD2 identical over 10 bases. This CDR3 has 17 amino acids. The germline V gene has CDR1 SGHAT and CDR2 FQNNGV. The V gene end was trimmed by 10 bases and the J gene end by 0 bases; junction bases not matched to a gene: 12.

This clonotype was seen only a few times. V usage is TRBV27 and J usage is TRBJ2-7; D possibly matches TRBD1 or TRBD2 (5 bases each). This CDR3 region has 14 residues. The germline V gene encodes CDR1 MNHEY and CDR2 SMNVEV (reference sequence). Trimming shortened V by 4 bases and J by 5 bases, and 15 bases separated the two germline ends. CDR3 coding DNA: TGTGCCAGCAGTTCAGGTGGGGCTAGCCACGAGCAGTACTTC. This sequence encodes CASSSGGASHEQYF.

Comment on this clonotype: It is likely a read error, because the conserved phenylalanine at the end of the CDR3 is missing. The chain carries TRBV5-1 and TRBJ2-3; D is uncertain. Germline-derived CDR1 and CDR2 are SGHRS and YFSETQ. V shed 4 bases and J shed 2 bases, with 2 bases lying between them. The CDR3 has 11 residues. The CDR3 is CASSHTDTQYL. CDR3 DNA: TGCGCCAGCAGCCACACAGATACGCAGTATCTT.

This clonotype has just a few counts. The rearrangement links TRBV6-5 to TRBJ2-5; D may be TRBD1 (6 bases). The germline V gene encodes CDR1 MNHEY and CDR2 SVGAGI. V lost 5 bases and J 7 bases, leaving 14 bases between the germline ends. The CDR3 extends over 13 amino acids. The CDR3 loop is CASSPGIRGTQYF. CDR3 in DNA: TGTGCCAGCAGTCCCGGGATCAGGGGGACCCAGTACTTC.

This chain joins TRBV20-1 and TRBJ1-6; a weak D match, TRBD1 (5 bases). Germline V lookup: CDR1 DFQATT, CDR2 SNEGSKA (reference sequence). The germline V and J ends were trimmed by 4 bases and 1 base, with 20 bases remaining between them. There are 18 residues in the CDR3. The CDR3 reads CSAKDRDGLFSYNSPLHF. The CDR3 nucleotides are TGCAGTGCTAAGGACCGGGACGGACTCTTTTCCTATAATTCACCCCTCCACTTT.

The V and J genes are TRBV29-1 and TRBJ2-1; D uncertain. CDR1 is SQVTM and CDR2 is ANQGSEA in the germline V gene. The ends were cut back, 7 bases at V and 5 bases at J, with 15 bases in the middle. The CDR3 has 13 amino acids. The CDR3 DNA sequence: TGCAGCGCCCCTTCGGGCAGCCACAATGAGCAGTTCTTC. Its protein product is CSAPSGSHNEQFF.

The rearrangement joins TRBV12-5 to TRBJ1-6, with D possibly being TRBD1 (5 bases). Germline-derived CDR1 and CDR2 are LGHNT and FRNRAP. The germline V and J ends were trimmed by 1 base and 14 bases, with 27 bases remaining between them. The CDR3 spans 18 residues. DNA for the CDR3: TGTGCTAGTGGTTTGGCCTCAGAATCACGGGACTCCCGCACGGCCCTCCACTTT. Amino acid sequence: CASGLASESRDSRTALHF. Drawing the rest from reference TRBV12-5 and TRBJ1-6, the complete variable domain is DARVTQTPRHKVTEMGQEVTMRCQPILGHNTVFWYRQTMMQGLELLAYFRNRAPLDDSGMPKDRFSAEMPDATLATLKIQPSEPRDSAVYFCASGLASESRDSRTALHFGNGTRLTVT.

The chain joins TRBV29-1 to TRBJ2-5, with D perhaps TRBD1 or TRBD2 (5 bases each). V was clipped by 6 bases and J by 11 bases, with 19 bases between them. The CDR3 spans 12 residues. CDR1 and CDR2 (germline): SQVTM, ANQGSEA. CDR3 sequence reads: CSVRDRSEGQYF. DNA for the CDR3: TGCAGCGTACGGGACCGCTCTGAGGGGCAGTACTTC.

This clonotype was seen only a few times. The rearrangement joins TRBV2 to TRBJ2-5; D remains unclear. The CDR3 covers 12 residues. Trimming took 7 bases from V and 5 from J, leaving 11 bases between them. CDR1 is SNHLY, CDR2 FYNNEI, per germline. CDR3 protein: CASTNAPETQYF. CDR3 bases: TGTGCCAGCACAAACGCCCCGGAGACCCAGTACTTC.

This clonotype was seen only a few times. In nucleotides, the CDR3 is TGTGCCAGCAGCCAAACTAGCGGGGGCGCGGAGACCCAGTACTTC. Amino acids: CASSQTSGGAETQYF. V and J are TRBV14 and TRBJ2-5, with 11 nucleotides matching TRBD2. The CDR3 is 15 residues long. The junction had 4 bases not matched to a gene; V was cut back by 2 bases and J by 5 bases. Germline CDR1 is SGHDN and CDR2 is FVKESK.